This T cell receptor beta chain was sequenced during a study of OX40 agonist ivuxolimab in advanced cancers. At the level of the study: Given to patients was ivuxolimab, an agonistic anti-OX40 (CD134) antibody. Earlier treatment with anti-PD-1, anti-PD-L1 or anti-CTLA-4 was permitted, and roughly 40% had received some. Findings and caveats of the study: CD4+ and CD8+ T cells in blood underwent clonal expansion by week 6 at 0.1 to 3.0 mg/kg.

Assay used: immunoSEQ multiplex PCR; TCRdb lists only in-frame clones, some missing. The sample holds 65,000 to 80,000 clones, roughly nine tenths seen once. This CDR3 spans 16 amino acids. The V gene end was trimmed by 4 bases and the J gene end by 4 bases; junction bases not matched to a gene: 5. Looked up from germline, CDR1 is SGHAT and CDR2 is FQNNGV. As for this clone: Its target is unknown.

Sequencing used CD4+ or CD8+ T cells sorted from blood, obtained in a trial of the OX40 agonist ivuxolimab. The gene calls are TRBV11-2 and TRBJ2-2; 11 nucleotides align to TRBD2. The receptor's source is an adult with an advanced solid tumor such as melanoma, head and neck, liver or kidney cancer. For the CDR3, the DNA is TGTGCCAGCAGCTCAAGACTAGCGGGGTTCACCGGGGAGCTGTTTTTT. This encodes CASSSRLAGFTGELFF.